These T cell receptor beta chains were read from a single sample in a study of memory CD4+ T cells and cytomegalovirus serostatus. Produced via immunoSEQ multiplex PCR; TCRdb's table is partial and in-frame only. The sample has about 52,000 clones; around 82% are singletons. Sequenced material: memory CD4+ T cells from blood. All receptors come from an adult in good health and CMV-seronegative. Each CDR3 is given with its conserved first and last residue. The D gene is left open where the match is weak. Size is omitted from some rows. Given values are once, few, many or a class for expanded clones.

j_gene: TRBJ2-3; d_gene: TRBD1; v_gene: TRBV18; abundance: .; CDR3aa: CASSQRQGPTDTQYF; CDR3nt: TGTGCCAGCTCACAACGACAGGGACCCACAGATACGCAGTATTTT
j_gene: TRBJ2-7; d_gene: .; v_gene: TRBV5-1; abundance: .; CDR3aa: CASSLNGGYEQYF; CDR3nt: TGCGCCAGCAGCCTGAACGGGGGTTACGAGCAGTACTTC
j_gene: TRBJ1-2; d_gene: TRBD1; v_gene: TRBV4-2; abundance: .; CDR3aa: CASSQRSAGGGYGYTF; CDR3nt: TGTGCCAGCAGCCAAAGGTCTGCAGGGGGCGGCTATGGCTACACCTTC
j_gene: TRBJ1-5; d_gene: .; v_gene: TRBV19; abundance: few; CDR3aa: CASMSNNQPQHF; CDR3nt: TGTGCCAGTATGAGTAACAATCAGCCCCAGCATTTT
j_gene: TRBJ1-5; d_gene: .; v_gene: TRBV10-3; abundance: .; CDR3aa: CAIKGGQTNQPQHF; CDR3nt: TGTGCCATCAAAGGTGGGCAGACTAATCAGCCCCAGCATTTT
j_gene: TRBJ1-1; d_gene: .; v_gene: TRBV5-4; abundance: .; CDR3aa: CASSLGRGLDEAFF; CDR3nt: TGTGCCAGCAGCTTGGGAAGAGGACTAGATGAAGCTTTCTTT
j_gene: TRBJ1-6; d_gene: TRBD1; v_gene: TRBV6-5; abundance: .; CDR3aa: CASSRGGTVGSPLHF; CDR3nt: TGTGCCAGCAGCCGAGGCGGGACAGTGGGATCACCCCTCCACTTT
j_gene: TRBJ1-6; d_gene: .; v_gene: TRBV7-2; abundance: .; CDR3aa: CASSLEPYYNSPLHF; CDR3nt: TGTGCCAGCAGCTTAGAACCTTATTATAATTCACCCCTCCACTTT
j_gene: TRBJ2-7; d_gene: .; v_gene: TRBV6-4; abundance: .; CDR3aa: CASSMRTGTTTSYEQYF; CDR3nt: TGTGCCAGCAGTATGCGCACAGGGACTACAACATCCTACGAGCAGTACTTC
j_gene: TRBJ2-5; d_gene: TRBD1; v_gene: TRBV4-2; abundance: .; CDR3aa: CASSHGDSQETQYF; CDR3nt: TGTGCCAGCAGCCACGGGGACAGTCAAGAGACCCAGTACTTC
j_gene: TRBJ1-6; d_gene: TRBD1; v_gene: TRBV5-6; abundance: .; CDR3aa: CASSSSRTGLPVLHF; CDR3nt: TGTGCCAGCAGCTCCTCCCGGACAGGCCTCCCGGTTCTCCACTTT
j_gene: TRBJ1-1; d_gene: .; v_gene: TRBV7-8; abundance: .; CDR3aa: CASSLVDRNTEAFF; CDR3nt: TGTGCCAGCAGCTTGGTGGACAGGAACACTGAAGCTTTCTTT
j_gene: TRBJ1-1; d_gene: TRBD1; v_gene: TRBV9; abundance: .; CDR3aa: CASSVGQGGTEAFF; CDR3nt: TGTGCCAGCAGCGTTGGACAGGGAGGCACTGAAGCTTTCTTT
j_gene: TRBJ2-5; d_gene: .; v_gene: TRBV7-2; abundance: .; CDR3aa: CASPVGEWGQETQYF; CDR3nt: TGTGCCAGCCCTGTGGGGGAGTGGGGCCAAGAGACCCAGTACTTC
j_gene: TRBJ1-4; d_gene: .; v_gene: TRBV5-1; abundance: once; CDR3aa: CASSDGLNEKLFF; CDR3nt: TGCGCCAGCAGCGACGGATTAAATGAAAAACTGTTTTTT
j_gene: TRBJ2-7; d_gene: TRBD1; v_gene: TRBV18; abundance: .; CDR3aa: CASSRDRGDEQYF; CDR3nt: TGTGCCAGCTCCAGGGACAGGGGGGACGAGCAGTACTTC
j_gene: TRBJ2-1; d_gene: TRBD1; v_gene: TRBV28; abundance: .; CDR3aa: CATIRPGQGSNEQFF; CDR3nt: TGTGCCACCATCAGACCGGGACAGGGGTCCAATGAGCAGTTCTTC